The 20 T cell receptor beta chains presented below share a single source sample, sequenced in a study of T-cell reconstitution after alpha-beta-depleted transplantation in children. Researchers prepared the TCRbeta library using unique molecular identifiers, the study reports. In TCRdb, the PCR reads were re-called with MiXCR into one record per CDR3 protein. The sample shows fewer than 550,000 distinct CDR3 sequences, approximately 10% of them seen only once. This specimen consisted of PBMCs, obtained before TCRalphabeta/CD19-depleted stem cell transplant. These receptors all come from a child aged 2 to 10 with inherited bone marrow failure, due to receive a stem cell transplant.

This sequence joins TRBV20-1 and TRBJ1-2, with TRBD1 matching over 8 bases. CDR1 is DFQATT, CDR2 SNEGSKA, per germline (reference sequence). Trimming removed 1 base from V and 8 bases from J; junction bases left unmatched: 6. This CDR3 contains 13 residues. CDR3 amino acids: CSARAPTGDGYTF. The CDR3 DNA follows: TGCAGTGCTAGAGCCCCGACAGGGGACGGCTACACCTTC.

This clonotype was observed at least ten times. The rearrangement links TRBV4-1 to TRBJ2-3; 11 bases are a match to TRBD2. From germline, CDR1 is MGHRA and CDR2 YSYEKL. This CDR3 is built from 17 residues. The V gene end was trimmed by 1 base and the J gene end by 0 bases; junction bases not matched to a gene: 3. The CDR3 is CASSQAGLAVSTDTQYF. CDR3 bases: TGCGCCAGCAGCCAAGCGGGACTAGCGGTTAGCACAGATACGCAGTATTTT.

This clonotype was counted ten times or more. J is TRBJ1-6 and V is TRBV9; the D is unclear. The CDR3 covers 13 residues. V lost 4 bases to trimming and J lost 8 bases, with 10 bases between them. CDR1 is SGDLS, CDR2 YYNGEE, per germline. The CDR3 DNA follows: TGTGCCAGCAGCCTGGGGATGGATTCACCCCTCCACTTT. Its translation: CASSLGMDSPLHF. Filled out from reference TRBV9 and TRBJ1-6, the complete variable domain reads DSGVTQTPKHLITATGQRVTLRCSPRSGDLSVYWYQQSLDQGLQFLIQYYNGEERAKGNILERFSAQQFPDLHSELNLSSLELGDSALYFCASSLGMDSPLHFGNGTRLTVT.

This clonotype was recorded many times. This chain joins TRBV5-5 and TRBJ1-2; no clear D gene. This CDR3 spans 14 amino acids. The ends were cut back, 4 bases at V and 3 bases at J, with 13 bases in the middle. Germline values: CDR1 SGHKS, CDR2 YYEKEE (reference sequence). Here the CDR3 reads CASSPVEPYYGYTF. CDR3 bases: TGTGCCAGCAGCCCAGTAGAACCCTACTATGGCTACACCTTC.

This clonotype has a count of ten or more. The rearrangement links TRBV29-1 to TRBJ1-2; D perhaps matches TRBD1 (5 bases). V was cut by 7 bases and J by 3 bases, with 15 bases left in between. There are 13 residues in the CDR3. Germline lookup yields CDR1 SQVTM and CDR2 ANQGSEA. For the CDR3, the DNA is TGCAGCGCTGGGCCGCAGGGAGACTATGGCTACACCTTC. It specifies CSAGPQGDYGYTF.

This sequence joins TRBV2 and TRBJ2-7; D call uncertain. The CDR3 runs to 12 residues. The germline V and J ends were trimmed by 3 bases and 6 bases, with 9 bases remaining between them. The germline gives CDR1 SNHLY, CDR2 FYNNEI. The CDR3 coding sequence is TGTGCCAGCAGTGAGGATGGGTTCGAGCAGTACTTC. Translating it yields CASSEDGFEQYF.

The chain links TRBV28 to TRBJ2-5; D is undetermined. Deletions cut 5 bases from V and 0 bases from J, with 10 bases between. Germline CDR1 and CDR2: MDHEN and SYDVKM. The CDR3 runs 14 residues. The CDR3 sequence: CASSSLLYQETQYF. The DNA for the CDR3 is TGTGCCAGCAGTAGTCTTTTGTACCAAGAGACCCAGTACTTC.

This clonotype was seen many times. V usage is TRBV5-1 and J usage is TRBJ2-1; D is ambiguous. The germline gives CDR1 SGHRS, CDR2 YFSETQ. The CDR3 is 14 residues long. The V and J ends lost 5 bases and 7 bases respectively, with 16 bases between them. The CDR3 here is CASRTHTEANEQFF. CDR3 sequence (DNA): TGCGCCAGCAGAACTCACACAGAAGCAAATGAGCAGTTCTTC. Variable domain in full (rest from reference TRBV5-1 and TRBJ2-1): KAGVTQTPRYLIKTRGQQVTLSCSPISGHRSVSWYQQTPGQGLQFLFEYFSETQRNKGNFPGRFSGRQFSNSRSEMNVSTLELGDSALYLCASRTHTEANEQFFGPGTRLTVL.

The chain employs TRBV2 and TRBJ2-7, with 8 bases aligning to TRBD2. The CDR3 runs to 15 residues. Germline loops: CDR1 SNHLY, CDR2 FYNNEI. J lost 6 bases, V lost 2 bases, and 9 bases had no gene match. The CDR3 sequence: CASSESGRSAREQYF. CDR3 bases: TGTGCCAGCAGTGAAAGCGGGAGATCAGCTCGCGAGCAGTACTTC.

This clonotype occurred many times. The J gene is TRBJ1-5, the V gene TRBV12-3 or TRBV12-4; D perhaps matches TRBD1 (5 bases). This CDR3 is 16 amino acids long. The V end was cut by 5 bases, the J end by 4 bases, with 18 bases between. The CDR3, as DNA: TGTGCCAGCAGTACCTCACTGCCGGGGCAGAATCAGCCCCAGCATTTT. Protein sequence: CASSTSLPGQNQPQHF.

This clonotype has more than one count but fewer than ten. V usage is TRBV29-1 and J usage is TRBJ2-3; TRBD1 matches at 9 bases. The J segment lost 5 bases and the V segment lost 4 bases, leaving 4 bases of the junction unmatched. CDR1 is SQVTM and CDR2 is ANQGSEA in the germline V gene. This CDR3 has 13 amino acids. CDR3 protein: CSVGQGDGDTQYF. The CDR3, as DNA: TGCAGCGTTGGACAGGGGGATGGAGATACGCAGTATTTT.

This clonotype was counted at least ten times. The CDR3 spells CASSHLLGEQFF. The CDR3 nucleotides are TGTGCCAGCAGCCACCTGTTAGGTGAGCAGTTCTTC. V gene TRBV12-3 or TRBV12-4 combines with J gene TRBJ2-1, with D hard to call. CDR3 length: 12 amino acids. With 6 bases removed from V and 9 bases from J, the gap between germline ends came to 12 bases.

This sequence joins TRBV30 and TRBJ2-3; D is ambiguous. Germline CDR1 is GTSNPN and CDR2 is SVGIG (reference sequence). V lost 4 bases and J 2 bases, leaving 10 bases between the germline ends. The CDR3 is made up of 13 amino acids. The DNA for the CDR3 is TGTGCCTGGACCCTGGGTTCCACAGATACGCAGTATTTT. Its protein product is CAWTLGSTDTQYF. Filled out from reference TRBV30 and TRBJ2-3, the complete variable domain reads SQTIHQWPATLVQPVGSPLSLECTVEGTSNPNLYWYRQAAGRGLQLLFYSVGIGQISSEVPQNLSASRPQDRQFILSSKKLLLSDSGFYLCAWTLGSTDTQYFGPGTRLTVL.

The CDR3 nucleotides read TGCAGCGTCCCGCGGCTGGGCTACAATGAGCAGTTCTTC. Translated, it gives CSVPRLGYNEQFF. The rearrangement links TRBV29-1 to TRBJ2-1; no clear D. This CDR3 has 13 residues. The V end was cut by 6 bases, the J end by 3 bases, with 12 bases between. CDR1 is SQVTM, CDR2 ANQGSEA, per germline.

This clonotype has just a few counts. This chain connects TRBV6-2 or TRBV6-3 to TRBJ2-3; TRBD2 aligns across 8 bases. Unmatched junction bases numbered 4, after V lost 6 bases and J lost 2 bases. The CDR3 extends over 14 amino acids. Germline loops: CDR1 MNHEY, CDR2 SVGEGT. Here the CDR3 reads CASSGTSVTDTQYF. The DNA for the CDR3 is TGTGCCAGCAGCGGGACTAGTGTCACAGATACGCAGTATTTT.

In regard to this clonotype: A read error is possible here, since a much larger clone lies one base away. The gene calls are TRBV11-2 and TRBJ2-2, with 10 bases matching TRBD2. The V and J ends lost 5 bases and 6 bases, in that order; junction bases with no gene match: 6. Looked up from germline, CDR1 is SGHAT and CDR2 is FQNNGV. CDR3 length: 15 residues. The CDR3 DNA reads as TGTGCCAGCAGCCCGCAAGCGGGAGGGGCCGGGGAGCTGTTTTTT. Translating it yields CASSPQAGGAGELFF.

This clonotype was counted many times. The chain uses TRBV28 and TRBJ2-6, with TRBD2 identical over 8 bases. The CDR3 is 17 residues long. Germline V gene sequence: CDR1 MDHEN, CDR2 SYDVKM. V lost 1 base, J lost 7 bases, and 9 bases stayed unmatched. CDR3 nucleotides: TGTGCCAGCAGTTTATTCGGGAGGCGGGAGGACGCCAACGTCCTGACTTTC. It is translated as CASSLFGRREDANVLTF.

This clonotype has at least ten counts. The chain uses TRBV29-1 and TRBJ2-2, with TRBD2 matching 7 bases. V trimming: 4 bases; J trimming: 3 bases; junction bases outside the gene matches: 5. The CDR3 length is 14 residues. Germline V lookup: CDR1 SQVTM, CDR2 ANQGSEA. CDR3 loop: CSVVFREDTGELFF. CDR3 bases: TGCAGCGTTGTTTTCCGGGAGGACACCGGGGAGCTGTTTTTT.

There are a few counts of this clonotype. The rearrangement uses TRBV18 and TRBJ2-7; possible D gene TRBD2, 5 bases. This CDR3 is 14 amino acids long. V was shortened by 0 bases and J by 6 bases, with 12 bases between the two germline ends. Germline values: CDR1 KGHSH, CDR2 LQKENI. The CDR3 bases are TGTGCCAGCTCACCACCGTCGGACGAGGGCGAGCAGTACTTC. It specifies CASSPPSDEGEQYF.

This clonotype was counted ten times or more. The chain employs TRBV29-1 and TRBJ2-7; 9 bases agree with TRBD2. V was clipped by 3 bases and J by 5 bases; unmatched bases: 8. Germline lookup yields CDR1 SQVTM and CDR2 ANQGSEA. This CDR3 has 14 amino acids. This chain's CDR3 is CSVESVAGAHEQYF. In nucleotides, the CDR3 is TGCAGCGTTGAGTCCGTAGCGGGAGCCCACGAGCAGTACTTC.